This T cell receptor beta chain was observed in a study of blood T cell repertoires in COVID-19. Study information: PBMCs, B-cell-depleted T cells, or T cells provided the cDNA or gDNA that made up the material.

This clone was detected a few times. In the source study's methods: By means of reference gene primer amplification, nucleated cell counts were estimated. Profiling relied on immunoSEQ multiplex PCR, and the TCRdb table lists in-frame clones only, not all of them. Clone size and the V and J calls come from that table; the DNA yielded D and trimming. The repertoire holds 180,000 or so clones, with about 89% as singletons. The length of the CDR3 is 13 residues. The V end lost 4 bases, the J end lost 9 bases, and 13 bases lay between the germline ends. Germline lookup yields CDR1 SGHAT and CDR2 FQNNGV. The V and J genes are TRBV11-2 and TRBJ2-1; D possibly corresponds to TRBD2 (6 bases). The receptor was derived from a man in his 70s with acute or convalescent COVID-19. The sample was peripheral blood. CDR3 region: CASSSDYSGEQFF. The CDR3 DNA reads TGTGCCAGCAGCTCGGACTATTCCGGTGAGCAGTTCTTC.